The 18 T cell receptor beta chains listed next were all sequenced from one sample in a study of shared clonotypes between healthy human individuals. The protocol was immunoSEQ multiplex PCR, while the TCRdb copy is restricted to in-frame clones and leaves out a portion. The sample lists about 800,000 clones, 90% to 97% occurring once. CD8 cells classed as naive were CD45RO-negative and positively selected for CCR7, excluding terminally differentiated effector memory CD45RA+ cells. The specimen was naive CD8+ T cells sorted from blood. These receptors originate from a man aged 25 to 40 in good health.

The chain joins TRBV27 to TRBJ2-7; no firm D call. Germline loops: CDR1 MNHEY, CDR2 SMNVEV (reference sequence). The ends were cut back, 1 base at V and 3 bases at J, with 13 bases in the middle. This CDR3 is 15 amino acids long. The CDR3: CASSLLSLGNYEQYF. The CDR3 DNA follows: TGTGCCAGCAGTTTATTAAGTCTTGGGAACTACGAGCAGTACTTC.

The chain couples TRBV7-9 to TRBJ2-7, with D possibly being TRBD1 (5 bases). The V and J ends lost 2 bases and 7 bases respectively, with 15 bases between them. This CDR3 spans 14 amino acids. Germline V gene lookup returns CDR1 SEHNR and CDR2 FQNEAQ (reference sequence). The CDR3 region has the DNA TGTGCCAGCAGCTTACAGGGCCTGTTGAGGGAGCAGTACTTC. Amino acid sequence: CASSLQGLLREQYF.

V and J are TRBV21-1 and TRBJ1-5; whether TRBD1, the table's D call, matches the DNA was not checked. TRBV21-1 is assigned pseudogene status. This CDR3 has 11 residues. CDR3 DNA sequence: TGTGCCAGCAGCGGGTCGTGGACAGAGCATTTT. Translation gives CASSGSWTEHF.

CDR3 sequence (DNA): TGTGCCAGTAGTACCACCATTGATGGCTACACCTTC. Protein sequence: CASSTTIDGYTF. This chain joins TRBV19 and TRBJ1-2; D ambiguous. Per the germline V gene, CDR1 is LNHDA and CDR2 is SQIVND (reference sequence). The CDR3 has 12 amino acids. V lost 4 bases and J lost 6, with 9 bases in between. The whole variable domain, remainder taken from reference TRBV19 and TRBJ1-2, is DGGITQSPKYLFRKEGQNVTLSCEQNLNHDAMYWYRQDPGQGLRLIYYSQIVNDFQKGDIAEGYSVSREKKESFPLTVTSAQKNPTAFYLCASSTTIDGYTFGSGTRLTVV.

The CDR3 bases are TGTGCCAGCAGCCCAAAGAGGACGTTGAGGGAGCAGTACTTC. Translating it yields CASSPKRTLREQYF. V gene TRBV7-8 combines with J gene TRBJ2-7; D is uncertain. CDR3 length: 14 amino acids. The V gene lost 5 bases and the J gene lost 7 bases, with 18 bases spanning the gap. From germline, CDR1 is SGHVS and CDR2 FQNEAQ.

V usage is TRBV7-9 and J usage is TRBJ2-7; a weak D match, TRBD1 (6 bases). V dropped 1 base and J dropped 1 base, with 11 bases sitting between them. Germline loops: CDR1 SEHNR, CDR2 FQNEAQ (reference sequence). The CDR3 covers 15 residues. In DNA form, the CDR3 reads TGTGCCAGCAGCTTAGTGCAGGGGCAATCCTACGAGCAGTACTTC. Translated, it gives CASSLVQGQSYEQYF.

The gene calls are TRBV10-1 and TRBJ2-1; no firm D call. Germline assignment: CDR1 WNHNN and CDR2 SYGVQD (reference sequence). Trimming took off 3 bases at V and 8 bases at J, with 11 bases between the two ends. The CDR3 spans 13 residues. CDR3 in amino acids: CASSDPFSHEQFF. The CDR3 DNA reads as TGCGCCAGCAGTGATCCATTTTCGCATGAGCAGTTCTTC.

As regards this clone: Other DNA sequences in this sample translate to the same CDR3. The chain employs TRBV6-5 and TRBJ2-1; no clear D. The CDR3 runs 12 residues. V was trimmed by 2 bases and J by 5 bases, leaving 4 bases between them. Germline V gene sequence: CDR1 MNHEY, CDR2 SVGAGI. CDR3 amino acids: CASSYGDNEQFF. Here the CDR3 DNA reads TGTGCCAGCAGTTACGGTGACAATGAGCAGTTCTTC.

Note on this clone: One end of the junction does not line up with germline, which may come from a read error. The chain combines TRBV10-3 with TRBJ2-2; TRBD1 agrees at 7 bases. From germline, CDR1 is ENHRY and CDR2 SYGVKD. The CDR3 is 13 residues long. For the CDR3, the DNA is TGTGCCATCGGTGAGGGGGCAACCGGGGAGCTGTTTTTT. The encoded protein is CAIGEGATGELFF.

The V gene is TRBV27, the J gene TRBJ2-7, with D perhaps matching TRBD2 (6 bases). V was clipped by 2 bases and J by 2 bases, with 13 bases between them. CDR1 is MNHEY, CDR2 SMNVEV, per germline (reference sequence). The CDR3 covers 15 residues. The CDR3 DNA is TGTGCCAGCAGTTTAAGCGGCGGGAACCCCTACGAGCAGTACTTC. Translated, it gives CASSLSGGNPYEQYF.

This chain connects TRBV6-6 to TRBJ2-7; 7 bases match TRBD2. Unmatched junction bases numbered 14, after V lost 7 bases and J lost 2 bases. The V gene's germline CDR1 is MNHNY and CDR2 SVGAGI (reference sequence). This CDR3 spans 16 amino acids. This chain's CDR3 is CASTSHETSRPYEQYF. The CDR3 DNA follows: TGTGCCAGCACCTCGCACGAGACTAGCAGGCCCTACGAGCAGTACTTC.

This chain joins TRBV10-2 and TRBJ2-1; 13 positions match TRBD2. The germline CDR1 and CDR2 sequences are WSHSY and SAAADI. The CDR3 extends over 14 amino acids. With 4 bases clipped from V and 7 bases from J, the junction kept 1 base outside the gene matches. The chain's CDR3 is CASSVLAGGNEQFF. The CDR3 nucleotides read TGCGCCAGCAGTGTACTAGCGGGAGGGAATGAGCAGTTCTTC.

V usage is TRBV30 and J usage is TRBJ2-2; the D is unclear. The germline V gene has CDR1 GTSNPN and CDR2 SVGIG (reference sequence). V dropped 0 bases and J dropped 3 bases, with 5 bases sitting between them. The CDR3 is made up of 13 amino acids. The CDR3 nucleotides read TGTGCCTGGAGTGTAATGGACACCGGGGAGCTGTTTTTT. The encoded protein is CAWSVMDTGELFF.

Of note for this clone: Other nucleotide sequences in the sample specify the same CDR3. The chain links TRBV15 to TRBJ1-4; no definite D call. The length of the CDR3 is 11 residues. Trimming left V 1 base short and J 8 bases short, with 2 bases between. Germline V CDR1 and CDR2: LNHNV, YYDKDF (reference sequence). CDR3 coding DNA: TGTGCCACCAGCAGAGGGGAAAAACTGTTTTTT. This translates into CATSRGEKLFF.

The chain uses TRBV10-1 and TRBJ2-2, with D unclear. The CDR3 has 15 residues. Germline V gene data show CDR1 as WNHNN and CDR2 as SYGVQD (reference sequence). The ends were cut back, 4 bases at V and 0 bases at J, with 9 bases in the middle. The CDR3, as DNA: TGCGCCAGCAGTGGAGGCACGACGAACACCGGGGAGCTGTTTTTT. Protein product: CASSGGTTNTGELFF.

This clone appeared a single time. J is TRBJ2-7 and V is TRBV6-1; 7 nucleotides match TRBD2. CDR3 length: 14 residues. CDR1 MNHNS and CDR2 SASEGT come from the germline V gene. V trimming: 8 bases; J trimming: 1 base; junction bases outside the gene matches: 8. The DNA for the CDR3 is TGTGCCAGCCGGGGGGACCCACAGTCCTACGAGCAGTACTTC. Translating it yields CASRGDPQSYEQYF.

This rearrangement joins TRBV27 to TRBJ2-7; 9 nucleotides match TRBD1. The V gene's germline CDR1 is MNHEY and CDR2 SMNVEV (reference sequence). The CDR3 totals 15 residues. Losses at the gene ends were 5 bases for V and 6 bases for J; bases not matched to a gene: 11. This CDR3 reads CASSKLRDRVSEQYF. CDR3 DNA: TGTGCCAGCAGTAAGCTAAGGGACAGGGTATCCGAGCAGTACTTC.

CDR3 bases: TGTGCCAGCAGTCCAGGACAGGGGGCCGCATACGAGCAGTACTTC. The encoded protein is CASSPGQGAAYEQYF. The V and J genes are TRBV27 and TRBJ2-7, with 11 bases aligning to TRBD1. CDR1 MNHEY and CDR2 SMNVEV come from the germline V gene (reference sequence). This CDR3 contains 15 residues. Trimming took 5 bases from V and 4 from J; bases not matched to a gene: 7.